Here is one T cell receptor beta chain with its context. The sample originates from a study of T cell responses to AZD1222 COVID-19 vaccine. The CDR3 consists of 11 residues. Germline V lookup: CDR1 DFQATT, CDR2 SNEGSKA (reference sequence). The V end was cut by 7 bases, the J end by 6 bases, with 12 bases between. Here immunoSEQ multiplex PCR was the method, and the copy in TCRdb shows in-frame clones only, minus some. Of more than 150,000 clones in the sample, roughly 94% were seen once. The starting material was peripheral blood, obtained on day 0 of AZD1222 vaccination. The chain uses TRBV20-1 and TRBJ1-1; D is ambiguous. This clonotype was obtained from an adult in good health. The CDR3 is CSVAPGAEAFF. DNA of the CDR3: TGCAGTGTAGCCCCGGGCGCTGAAGCTTTCTTT.